Presented here are 7 T cell receptor beta chains from one specimen sequenced in a study of blood T cell repertoires in COVID-19. Only in-frame clones appear in the TCRdb table, and some are missing; sequencing was by immunoSEQ multiplex PCR. The sample carries 110,000 or so clones, 85% recorded once. The sequencing input was peripheral blood. Every receptor here comes from a human donor in a cohort sampled during active COVID-19.

The chain couples TRBV2 to TRBJ1-1; tentative D call: TRBD1 (5 bases). The CDR3 sequence is 14 residues long. Between the trimmed V and J ends, which lost 5 bases and 1 base, there was a span of 11 bases. The germline CDR1 and CDR2 sequences are SNHLY and FYNNEI. The CDR3: CASSYLTGNTEAFF. The CDR3 DNA sequence: TGTGCCAGCAGTTACCTTACAGGGAACACTGAAGCTTTCTTT.

The J gene is TRBJ1-1, the V gene TRBV10-2; D is ambiguous. Trimming left V 6 bases short and J 5 bases short, with 10 bases between. Germline V lookup: CDR1 WSHSY, CDR2 SAAADI. CDR3 length: 12 amino acids. DNA for the CDR3: TGCGCCAGCAGAGCCGGGAGAACTGAAGCTTTCTTT. Its protein is CASRAGRTEAFF.

A few counts support this clone. The chain employs TRBV3-1 (or the pseudogene TRBV3-2) and TRBJ1-5; D not certain. Trimming stripped 0 bases from V and 7 bases from J, with 13 bases between. CDR1 is LGHDT, CDR2 YNNKEL, per germline (reference sequence). The CDR3 is 15 amino acids. CDR3 region: CASSQDAGFGQPQHF. CDR3 coding DNA: TGTGCCAGCAGCCAAGATGCTGGCTTTGGCCAGCCCCAGCATTTT.

This clone was picked up a small number of times. The chain links TRBV6-5 to TRBJ1-6; D unresolved. The CDR3 length is 13 residues. Germline CDR1 MNHEY, CDR2 SVGAGI. V dropped 6 bases and J dropped 9 bases, with 12 bases sitting between them. The CDR3 reads CASRMSQSSPLHF. CDR3 DNA: TGTGCCAGCAGGATGTCACAGAGTTCACCCCTCCACTTT.

This chain uses TRBV6-6 with TRBJ1-6; TRBD1 is a possible D gene (5 bases). Germline-derived CDR1 and CDR2 are MNHNY and SVGAGI (reference sequence). The CDR3 totals 13 residues. V was pared by 5 bases and J by 14 bases, with 16 bases between. The CDR3 is CASSPPGAETLHF. The CDR3 DNA is TGTGCCAGCAGTCCCCCTGGGGCGGAAACCCTCCACTTT.

J is TRBJ2-1 and V is TRBV24-1, with D uncertain. V lost 5 bases and J 0 bases, leaving 19 bases between the germline ends. Germline CDR1 and CDR2: KGHDR and SFDVKD. The length of the CDR3 is 18 residues. The CDR3: CATSAFPSPGSSYNEQFF. The CDR3 DNA is TGTGCCACCAGTGCGTTCCCCTCTCCTGGTAGCTCCTACAATGAGCAGTTCTTC.

The chain couples TRBV5-1 to TRBJ2-5; D is undetermined. Trimming pared 4 bases from V and 5 bases from J, leaving 9 bases between. The germline V gene has CDR1 SGHRS and CDR2 YFSETQ. The CDR3 is made up of 12 amino acids. The CDR3 DNA reads as TGCGCCAGCAGCCCTAACGAGGAGACCCAGTACTTC. Its translation is CASSPNEETQYF. Full variable domain (rest looked up from reference TRBV5-1 and TRBJ2-5): KAGVTQTPRYLIKTRGQQVTLSCSPISGHRSVSWYQQTPGQGLQFLFEYFSETQRNKGNFPGRFSGRQFSNSRSEMNVSTLELGDSALYLCASSPNEETQYFGPGTRLLVL.